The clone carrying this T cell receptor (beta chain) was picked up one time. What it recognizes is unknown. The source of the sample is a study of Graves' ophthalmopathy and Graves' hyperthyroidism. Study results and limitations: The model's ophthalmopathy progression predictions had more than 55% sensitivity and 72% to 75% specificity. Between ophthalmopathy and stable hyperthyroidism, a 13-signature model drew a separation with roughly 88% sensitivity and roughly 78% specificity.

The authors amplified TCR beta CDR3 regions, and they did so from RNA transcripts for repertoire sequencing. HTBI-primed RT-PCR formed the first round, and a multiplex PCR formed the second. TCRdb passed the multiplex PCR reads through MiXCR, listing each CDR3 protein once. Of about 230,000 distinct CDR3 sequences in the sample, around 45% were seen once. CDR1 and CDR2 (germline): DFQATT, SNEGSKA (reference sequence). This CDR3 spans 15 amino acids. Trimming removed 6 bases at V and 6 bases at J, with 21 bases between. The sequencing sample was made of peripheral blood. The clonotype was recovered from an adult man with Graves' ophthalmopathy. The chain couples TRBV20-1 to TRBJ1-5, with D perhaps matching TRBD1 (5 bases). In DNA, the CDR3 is TGCAGTGCCCGGGTTGGGGGGTTGGGGCGTCAGCCCCAGCATTTT. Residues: CSARVGGLGRQPQHF.